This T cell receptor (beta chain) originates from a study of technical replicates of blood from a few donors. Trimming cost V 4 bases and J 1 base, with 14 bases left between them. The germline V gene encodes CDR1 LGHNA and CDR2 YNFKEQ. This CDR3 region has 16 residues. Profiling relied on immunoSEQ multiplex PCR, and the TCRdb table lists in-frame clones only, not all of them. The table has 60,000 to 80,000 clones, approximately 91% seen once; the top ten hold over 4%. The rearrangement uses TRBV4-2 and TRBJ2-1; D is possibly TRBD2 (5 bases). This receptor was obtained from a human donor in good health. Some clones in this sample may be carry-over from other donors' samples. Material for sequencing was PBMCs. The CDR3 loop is CASSPRTSSSYNEQFF. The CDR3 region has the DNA TGTGCCAGCAGCCCGAGGACTTCTTCATCCTACAATGAGCAGTTCTTC.